This entry features one T cell receptor beta chain sequence. TCRdb's table, derived via immunoSEQ multiplex PCR, lists solely in-frame clones and lacks some. The sample has 9,500 to 13,000 clones; 80% to 90% are singletons. The data are from a study of blood T cell repertoires in COVID-19. From germline, CDR1 is SGHAT and CDR2 FQNNGV. V was trimmed by 5 bases and J by 6 bases, leaving 14 bases between them. The CDR3 runs to 14 residues. The sequencing sample was made of peripheral blood. The sequence was collected from a human donor in a cohort sampled during active COVID-19. The genes are TRBV11-2 and TRBJ2-1; D might be TRBD1 (6 bases). The CDR3 here is CASSQGWQFNEQFF. The CDR3 nucleotides read TGTGCCAGCAGCCAGGGGTGGCAGTTCAATGAGCAGTTCTTC.